This T cell receptor (beta chain) comes out of a study of blood T cell repertoires in COVID-19. The protocol was immunoSEQ multiplex PCR, while the TCRdb copy is restricted to in-frame clones and leaves out a portion. The table includes 250,000 to 350,000 clones, about 85% detected once. V lost 4 bases and J 0 bases, leaving 12 bases between the germline ends. The CDR3 is 14 amino acids. The germline CDR1 and CDR2 sequences are SQVTM and ANQGSEA. The chain couples TRBV29-1 to TRBJ1-1; D not resolved. This TCR was sampled from a woman between 50 and 59 years old who had recovered from COVID-19. Sequenced: peripheral blood. For the CDR3, the DNA is TGCAGCGTTGGTAAACCGGGTCTGAACACTGAAGCTTTCTTT. Translating it yields CSVGKPGLNTEAFF.